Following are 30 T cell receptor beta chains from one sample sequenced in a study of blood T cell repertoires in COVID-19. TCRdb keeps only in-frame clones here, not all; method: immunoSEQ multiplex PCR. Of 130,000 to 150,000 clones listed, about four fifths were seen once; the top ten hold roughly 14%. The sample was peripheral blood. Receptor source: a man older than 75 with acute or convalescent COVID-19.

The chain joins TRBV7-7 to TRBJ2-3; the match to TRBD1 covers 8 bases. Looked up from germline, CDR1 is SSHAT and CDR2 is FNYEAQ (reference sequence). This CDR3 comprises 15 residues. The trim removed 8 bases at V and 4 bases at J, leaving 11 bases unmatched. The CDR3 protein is CASSLAQGGADTQYF. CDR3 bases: TGTGCCAGCTCCCTGGCACAGGGGGGCGCAGATACGCAGTATTTT.

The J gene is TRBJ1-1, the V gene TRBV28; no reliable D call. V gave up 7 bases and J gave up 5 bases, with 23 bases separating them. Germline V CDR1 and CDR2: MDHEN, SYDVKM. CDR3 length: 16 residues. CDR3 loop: CASTQPFGVGRTEAFF. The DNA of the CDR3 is TGTGCCAGCACCCAGCCCTTCGGGGTCGGGCGGACTGAAGCTTTCTTT.

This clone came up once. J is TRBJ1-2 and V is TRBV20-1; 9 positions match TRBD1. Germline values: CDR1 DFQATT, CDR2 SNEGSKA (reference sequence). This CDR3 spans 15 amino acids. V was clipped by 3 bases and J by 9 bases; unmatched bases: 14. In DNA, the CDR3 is TGCAGTGCTAGTTTATGCGCCGGACAGGGGTGCCGCTACACCTTC. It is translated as CSASLCAGQGCRYTF.

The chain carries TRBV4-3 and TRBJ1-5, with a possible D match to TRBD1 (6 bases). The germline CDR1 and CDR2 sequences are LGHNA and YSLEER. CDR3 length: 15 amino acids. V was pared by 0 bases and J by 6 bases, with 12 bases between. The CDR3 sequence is CASSQDTGGTQPQHF. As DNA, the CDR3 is TGCGCCAGCAGCCAAGATACGGGGGGCACTCAGCCCCAGCATTTT.

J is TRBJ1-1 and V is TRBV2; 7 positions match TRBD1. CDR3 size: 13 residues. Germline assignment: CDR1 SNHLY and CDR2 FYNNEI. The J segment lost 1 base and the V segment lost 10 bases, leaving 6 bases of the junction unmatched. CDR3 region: CAIMTGRNTEAFF. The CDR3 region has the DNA TGTGCCATTATGACAGGGAGGAACACTGAAGCTTTCTTT.

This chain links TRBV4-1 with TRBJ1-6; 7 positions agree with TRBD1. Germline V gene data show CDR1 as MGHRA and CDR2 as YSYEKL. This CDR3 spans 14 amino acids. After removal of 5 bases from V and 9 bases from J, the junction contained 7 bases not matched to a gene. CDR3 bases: TGCGCCAGCAGCTCACAGGGGTCAACTTCACCCCTCCACTTT. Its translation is CASSSQGSTSPLHF.

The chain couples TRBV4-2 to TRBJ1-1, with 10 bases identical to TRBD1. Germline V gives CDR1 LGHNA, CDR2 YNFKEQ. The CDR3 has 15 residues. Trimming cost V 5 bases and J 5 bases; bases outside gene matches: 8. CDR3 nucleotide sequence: TGTGCCAGCAGCGAAAGGGGACAGGGGAAGACTGAAGCTTTCTTT. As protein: CASSERGQGKTEAFF.

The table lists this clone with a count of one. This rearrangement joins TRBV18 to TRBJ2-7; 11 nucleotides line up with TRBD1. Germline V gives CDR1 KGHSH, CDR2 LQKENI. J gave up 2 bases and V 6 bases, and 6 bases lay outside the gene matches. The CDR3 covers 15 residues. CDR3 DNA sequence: TGTGCCAGCTCTACTGGACAGGGGGCTACCTACGAGCAGTACTTC. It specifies CASSTGQGATYEQYF.

CDR3 sequence: CASSQGTGLYEQYF. CDR3 bases: TGCGCCAGCAGCCAGGGGACAGGGTTGTACGAGCAGTACTTC. J is TRBJ2-7 and V is TRBV4-3, with TRBD1 matching over 9 bases. The V and J ends lost 3 bases and 4 bases, in that order; junction bases with no gene match: 4. The CDR3 is 14 amino acids. The germline gives CDR1 LGHNA, CDR2 YSLEER.

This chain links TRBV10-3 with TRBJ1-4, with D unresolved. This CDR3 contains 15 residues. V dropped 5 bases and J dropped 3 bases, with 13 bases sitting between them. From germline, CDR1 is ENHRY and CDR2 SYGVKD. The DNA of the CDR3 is TGTGCCATCAGTAATACCGCGGCGGCTAATGAAAAACTGTTTTTT. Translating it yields CAISNTAAANEKLFF.

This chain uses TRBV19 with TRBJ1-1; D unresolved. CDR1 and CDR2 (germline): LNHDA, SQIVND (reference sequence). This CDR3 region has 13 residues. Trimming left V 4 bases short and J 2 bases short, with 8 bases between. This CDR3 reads CASSRGRNTEAFF. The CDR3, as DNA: TGTGCCAGTAGTAGAGGGAGAAACACTGAAGCTTTCTTT.

The DNA for the CDR3 is TGCGCCAGCAGTGACAGGGGAATTGTCGAGAACACTGAAGCTTTCTTT. Its translation is CASSDRGIVENTEAFF. This chain joins TRBV10-1 and TRBJ1-1; perhaps TRBD1 as D (6 bases). Germline loops: CDR1 WNHNN, CDR2 SYGVQD (reference sequence). The germline V and J ends were trimmed by 3 bases and 1 base, with 15 bases remaining between them. The CDR3 has 16 amino acids.

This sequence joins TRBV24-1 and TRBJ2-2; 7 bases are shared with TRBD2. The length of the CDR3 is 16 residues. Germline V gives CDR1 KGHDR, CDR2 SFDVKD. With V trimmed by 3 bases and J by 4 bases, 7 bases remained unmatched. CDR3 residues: CATSDNLADFTGELFF. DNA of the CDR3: TGTGCCACCAGTGATAACCTAGCGGATTTCACCGGGGAGCTGTTTTTT.

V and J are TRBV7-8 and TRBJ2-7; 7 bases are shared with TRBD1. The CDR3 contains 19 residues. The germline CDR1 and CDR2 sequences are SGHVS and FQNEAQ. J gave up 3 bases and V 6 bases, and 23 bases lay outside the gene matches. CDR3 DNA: TGTGCCAGCAGACCCCTGGGACAGAATTATAGGAGTGGAGACTACGAGCAGTACTTC. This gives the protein CASRPLGQNYRSGDYEQYF.

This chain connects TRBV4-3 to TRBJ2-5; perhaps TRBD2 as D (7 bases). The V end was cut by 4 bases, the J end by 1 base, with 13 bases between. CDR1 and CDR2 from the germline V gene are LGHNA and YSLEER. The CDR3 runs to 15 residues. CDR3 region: CASSPHGGAQETQYF. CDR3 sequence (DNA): TGCGCCAGCAGCCCACATGGGGGGGCCCAAGAGACCCAGTACTTC.

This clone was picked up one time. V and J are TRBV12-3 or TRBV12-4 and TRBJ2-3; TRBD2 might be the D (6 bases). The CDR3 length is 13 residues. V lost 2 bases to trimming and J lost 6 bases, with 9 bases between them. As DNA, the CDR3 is TGTGCCAGCAGTTTACGGGGGTCCGATACGCAGTATTTT. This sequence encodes CASSLRGSDTQYF.

The CDR3, as DNA: TGTGCCAGCAGCTTAATACAGGATAATTCACCCCTCCACTTT. Protein: CASSLIQDNSPLHF. The chain employs TRBV7-9 and TRBJ1-6; D perhaps matches TRBD1 (5 bases). Germline CDR1 and CDR2: SEHNR and FQNEAQ (reference sequence). Trimming removed 2 bases at V and 5 bases at J, with 7 bases between. The CDR3 runs to 14 residues.

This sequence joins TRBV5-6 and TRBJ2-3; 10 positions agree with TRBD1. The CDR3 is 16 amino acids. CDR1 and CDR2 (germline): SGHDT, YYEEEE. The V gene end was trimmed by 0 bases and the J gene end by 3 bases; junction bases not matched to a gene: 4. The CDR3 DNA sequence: TGTGCCAGCAGCTTGGGGGGACAGGGGAAGACAGATACGCAGTATTTT. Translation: CASSLGGQGKTDTQYF.

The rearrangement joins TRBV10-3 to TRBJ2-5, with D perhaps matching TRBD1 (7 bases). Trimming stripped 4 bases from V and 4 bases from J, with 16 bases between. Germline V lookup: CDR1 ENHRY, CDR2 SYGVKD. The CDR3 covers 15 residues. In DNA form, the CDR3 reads TGTGCCATCAGTGTGGCAGGGGGGTTGGGAGAGACCCAGTACTTC. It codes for CAISVAGGLGETQYF.

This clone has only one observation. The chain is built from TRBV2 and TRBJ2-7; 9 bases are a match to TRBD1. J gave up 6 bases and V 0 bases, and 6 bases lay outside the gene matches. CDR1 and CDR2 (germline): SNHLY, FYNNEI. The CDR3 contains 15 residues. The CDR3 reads CASSEAWGQGSEQYF. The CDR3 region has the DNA TGTGCCAGCAGTGAAGCGTGGGGACAGGGCTCCGAGCAGTACTTC.

CDR3 nucleotides: TGCGCCAGCAGCCAAACCCCAGGGGGGAACACTGAAGCTTTCTTT. This gives the protein CASSQTPGGNTEAFF. The chain recombines TRBV4-3 with TRBJ1-1; 7 nucleotides agree with TRBD1. The CDR3 consists of 15 residues. Germline lookup yields CDR1 LGHNA and CDR2 YSLEER. V gave up 2 bases and J gave up 1 base; unmatched junction bases: 4.

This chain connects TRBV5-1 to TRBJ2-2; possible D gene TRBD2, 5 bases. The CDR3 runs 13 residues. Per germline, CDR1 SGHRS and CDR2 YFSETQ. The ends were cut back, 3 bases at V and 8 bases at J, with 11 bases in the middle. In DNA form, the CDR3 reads TGCGCCAGCAGCTCTCGGACTGAGGGGGAGCTGTTTTTT. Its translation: CASSSRTEGELFF. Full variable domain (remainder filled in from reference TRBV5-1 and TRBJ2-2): KAGVTQTPRYLIKTRGQQVTLSCSPISGHRSVSWYQQTPGQGLQFLFEYFSETQRNKGNFPGRFSGRQFSNSRSEMNVSTLELGDSALYLCASSSRTEGELFFGEGSRLTVL.

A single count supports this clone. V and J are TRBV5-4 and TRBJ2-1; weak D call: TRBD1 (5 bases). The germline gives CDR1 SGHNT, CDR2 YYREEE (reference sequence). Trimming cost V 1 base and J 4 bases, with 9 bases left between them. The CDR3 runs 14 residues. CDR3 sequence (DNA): TGTGCCAGCAGCTTGACAGGCGATTACAATGAGCAGTTCTTC. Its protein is CASSLTGDYNEQFF.

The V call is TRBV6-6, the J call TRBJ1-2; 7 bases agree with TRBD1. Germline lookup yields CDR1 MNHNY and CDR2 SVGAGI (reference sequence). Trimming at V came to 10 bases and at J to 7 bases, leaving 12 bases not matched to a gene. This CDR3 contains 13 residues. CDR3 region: CATFFTGTVGYTF. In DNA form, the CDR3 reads TGTGCCACCTTCTTTACAGGGACAGTTGGCTACACCTTC.

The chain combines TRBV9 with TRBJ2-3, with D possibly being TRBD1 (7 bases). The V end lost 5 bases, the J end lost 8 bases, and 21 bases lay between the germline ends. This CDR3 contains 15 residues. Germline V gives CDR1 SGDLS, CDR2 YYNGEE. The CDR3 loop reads CASSGTTGAGGTQYF. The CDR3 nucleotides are TGTGCCAGCAGTGGGACCACAGGGGCCGGGGGTACGCAGTATTTT.

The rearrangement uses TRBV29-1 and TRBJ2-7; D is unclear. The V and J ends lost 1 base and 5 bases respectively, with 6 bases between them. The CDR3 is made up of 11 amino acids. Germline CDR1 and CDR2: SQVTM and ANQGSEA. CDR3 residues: CSVEVFNEQYF. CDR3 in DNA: TGCAGCGTTGAAGTGTTTAACGAGCAGTACTTC.

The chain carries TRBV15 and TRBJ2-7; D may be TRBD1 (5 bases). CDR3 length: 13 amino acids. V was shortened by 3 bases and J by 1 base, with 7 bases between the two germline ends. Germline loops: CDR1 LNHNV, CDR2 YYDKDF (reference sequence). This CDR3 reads CATSRDISYEQYF. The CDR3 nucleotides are TGTGCCACCAGCAGGGACATTTCCTACGAGCAGTACTTC.

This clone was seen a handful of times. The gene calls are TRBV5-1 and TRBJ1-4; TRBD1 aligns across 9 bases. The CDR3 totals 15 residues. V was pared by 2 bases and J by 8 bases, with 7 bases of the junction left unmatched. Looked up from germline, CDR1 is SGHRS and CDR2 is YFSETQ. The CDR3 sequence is CASSFVPGQGEKLFF. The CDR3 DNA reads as TGCGCCAGCAGCTTCGTCCCGGGACAGGGAGAAAAACTGTTTTTT.

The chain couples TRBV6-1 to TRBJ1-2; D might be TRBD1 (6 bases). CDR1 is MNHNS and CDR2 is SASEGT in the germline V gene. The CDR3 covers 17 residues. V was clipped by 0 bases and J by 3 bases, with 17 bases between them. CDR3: CASSEARGRGSDYGYTF. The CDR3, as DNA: TGTGCCAGCAGTGAAGCCCGGGGCAGGGGAAGTGACTATGGCTACACCTTC.

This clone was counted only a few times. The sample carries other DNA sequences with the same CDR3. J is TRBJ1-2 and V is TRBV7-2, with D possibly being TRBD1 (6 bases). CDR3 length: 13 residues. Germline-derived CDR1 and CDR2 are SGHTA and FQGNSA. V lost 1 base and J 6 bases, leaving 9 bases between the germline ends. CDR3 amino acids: CASSLGGGDGYTF. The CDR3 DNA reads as TGTGCCAGCAGCTTAGGAGGGGGAGATGGCTACACCTTC.